A single sample is the source of the 16 T cell receptor beta chains below, sequenced in a study of cytomegalovirus exposure and HLA in healthy donors. The PCR used 60 Vbeta and 13 Jbeta primers. TCRdb's copy holds only in-frame clones and misses some; the assay was immunoSEQ multiplex PCR. The repertoire holds around 99,000 clones, with around two thirds as singletons. Sequencing was performed on PBMCs. These receptor sequences come from a middle-aged woman in good health and CMV-seropositive.

The chain uses TRBV4-3 and TRBJ1-5, with D hard to call. CDR1 is LGHNA and CDR2 is YSLEER in the germline V gene. Trimming took 0 bases from V and 5 from J, leaving 20 bases between them. This CDR3 contains 18 residues. CDR3 sequence reads: CASSQDFVSGQSDQPQHF. The CDR3 nucleotides are TGCGCCAGCAGCCAAGATTTTGTTAGCGGGCAGTCAGATCAGCCCCAGCATTTT.

The V call is TRBV10-1, the J call TRBJ2-1; D not certain. This CDR3 is built from 13 residues. Germline V gene sequence: CDR1 WNHNN, CDR2 SYGVQD (reference sequence). Between the trimmed V and J ends, which lost 5 bases and 7 bases, there was a span of 12 bases. The CDR3 sequence: CASSPGWRNEQFF. DNA for the CDR3: TGCGCCAGCAGTCCCGGGTGGAGAAATGAGCAGTTCTTC.

The J gene is TRBJ1-6, the V gene TRBV6-1; D is undetermined. V gave up 6 bases and J gave up 10 bases, with 7 bases separating them. This CDR3 is 11 amino acids long. Germline V gene lookup returns CDR1 MNHNS and CDR2 SASEGT. The CDR3 DNA reads TGTGCCAGCAGGGTCGGGTCACCCCTCCACTTT. This encodes CASRVGSPLHF.

This clone was detected a few times. The genes are TRBV19 and TRBJ2-7; perhaps TRBD1 as D (6 bases). The germline V gene encodes CDR1 LNHDA and CDR2 SQIVND (reference sequence). Trimming removed 6 bases at V and 3 bases at J, with 6 bases between. The CDR3 is 11 residues long. The CDR3 coding sequence is TGTGCCAGTAGACAGGGCTACGAGCAGTACTTC. This gives the protein CASRQGYEQYF.

The genes are TRBV10-3 and TRBJ2-7; no clear D gene. Germline CDR1 reads ENHRY; CDR2 reads SYGVKD. The CDR3 extends over 12 amino acids. Trimming pared 3 bases from V and 1 base from J, leaving 4 bases between. The CDR3 nucleotides are TGTGCCATCAGTGATCATTCCTACGAGCAGTACTTC. The encoded protein is CAISDHSYEQYF.

The J gene is TRBJ1-4, the V gene TRBV7-2; TRBD1 agrees at 7 bases. Germline lookup yields CDR1 SGHTA and CDR2 FQGNSA. The CDR3 consists of 14 residues. V shed 5 bases and J 3 bases; nucleotides not matched to a gene: 3. CDR3 DNA: TGTGCCAGCAGCAGACAGGGTTCTAATGAAAAACTGTTTTTT. This gives the protein CASSRQGSNEKLFF.

The CDR3 sequence: CASMGATGGGKTQYF. The CDR3 DNA sequence: TGTGCCAGCATGGGAGCGACAGGGGGAGGAAAGACCCAGTACTTC. V usage is TRBV2 and J usage is TRBJ2-5; 9 bases are a match to TRBD1. Germline lookup yields CDR1 SNHLY and CDR2 FYNNEI. J was trimmed by 6 bases and V by 7 bases; bases with no gene match: 12. The CDR3 runs to 15 residues.

With regard to this clone: Mismatch with germline at one junction end may stem from a read error. The chain is built from TRBV7-7 and TRBJ2-3; 11 positions match TRBD2. The CDR3 sequence is 17 residues long. Germline V gene data show CDR1 as SSHAT and CDR2 as FNYEAQ (reference sequence). CDR3: CASSPDSGGAYTDTQYF. The DNA of the CDR3 is TGTGCTAGCAGCCCCGATAGCGGGGGGGCCTACACAGATACGCAGTATTTT.

This clone was picked up one time. V and J are TRBV10-3 and TRBJ1-5, with 8 bases lining up with TRBD1. Trimming cost V 10 bases and J 0 bases; bases outside gene matches: 5. CDR1 and CDR2 from the germline V gene are ENHRY and SYGVKD. The CDR3 loop spans 14 amino acids. The CDR3: CATTTGASNQPQHF. The DNA for the CDR3 is TGTGCCACCACGACAGGGGCTAGCAATCAGCCCCAGCATTTT.

In its sample, this clone was seen once. The genes are TRBV15 and TRBJ1-2, with D possibly TRBD1 on 6 matching bases. V lost 1 base and J 2 bases, leaving 11 bases between the germline ends. Germline V CDR1 and CDR2: LNHNV, YYDKDF (reference sequence). The CDR3 runs 15 residues. This CDR3 reads CATSRARDKNYGYTF. CDR3 bases: TGTGCCACCAGCAGAGCCCGGGACAAAAACTATGGCTACACCTTC. Full variable domain (outside the CDR3, taken from reference TRBV15 and TRBJ1-2): DAMVIQNPRYQVTQFGKPVTLSCSQTLNHNVMYWYQQKSSQAPKLLFHYYDKDFNNEADTPDNFQSRRPNTSFCFLDIRSPGLGDTAMYLCATSRARDKNYGYTFGSGTRLTVV.

J is TRBJ1-4 and V is TRBV7-2, with D unclear. The germline gives CDR1 SGHTA, CDR2 FQGNSA. Trimming removed 3 bases from V and 8 bases from J, with 7 bases in between. CDR3 length: 12 amino acids. As DNA, the CDR3 is TGTGCCAGCAGCTTCCCCGGGGAAAAACTGTTTTTT. Protein sequence: CASSFPGEKLFF.

This chain connects TRBV5-8 to TRBJ2-7; a possible D gene is TRBD1 (5 bases). The V gene's germline CDR1 is SGHTS and CDR2 YDEGEE. The CDR3 has 13 amino acids. V gave up 5 bases and J gave up 4 bases, with 13 bases separating them. CDR3 DNA sequence: TGTGCCAGCAGTGAACAGGATAGGTACGAGCAGTACTTC. This codes for CASSEQDRYEQYF.

A few counts support this clone. The V call is TRBV6-5, the J call TRBJ2-7; 7 bases are a match to TRBD2. The CDR3 spans 15 residues. Per germline, CDR1 MNHEY and CDR2 SVGAGI. The J segment lost 2 bases and the V segment lost 2 bases, leaving 6 bases of the junction unmatched. CDR3 nucleotides: TGTGCCAGCAGTTACCGTAAGGGGACTACCTACGAGCAGTACTTC. Translation gives CASSYRKGTTYEQYF.

The chain couples TRBV10-3 to TRBJ1-3; D is undetermined. Germline CDR1 and CDR2: ENHRY and SYGVKD. This CDR3 is 13 amino acids long. V lost 2 bases and J 2 bases, leaving 4 bases between the germline ends. In DNA, the CDR3 is TGTGCCATCAGTGAGACAGCTGGAAACACCATATATTTT. Amino acids: CAISETAGNTIYF.

The chain uses TRBV7-9 and TRBJ1-6; 8 nucleotides line up with TRBD1. Trimming removed 4 bases from V and 9 bases from J; junction bases left unmatched: 11. The CDR3 covers 16 residues. The germline gives CDR1 SEHNR, CDR2 FQNEAQ (reference sequence). The CDR3 DNA is TGTGCCAGCAGCTCAACCACTCAGGGGGCAGGTTCACCCCTCCACTTT. Protein: CASSSTTQGAGSPLHF.

The chain couples TRBV5-4 to TRBJ2-1; 9 bases line up with TRBD2. CDR1 SGHNT and CDR2 YYREEE come from the germline V gene (reference sequence). Trimming cost V 4 bases and J 7 bases; bases outside gene matches: 12. CDR3 length: 16 amino acids. CDR3 DNA: TGTGCCAGCAGCCGATCTGTAGCGGGGGTGGTAAATGAGCAGTTCTTC. Translated, it gives CASSRSVAGVVNEQFF.